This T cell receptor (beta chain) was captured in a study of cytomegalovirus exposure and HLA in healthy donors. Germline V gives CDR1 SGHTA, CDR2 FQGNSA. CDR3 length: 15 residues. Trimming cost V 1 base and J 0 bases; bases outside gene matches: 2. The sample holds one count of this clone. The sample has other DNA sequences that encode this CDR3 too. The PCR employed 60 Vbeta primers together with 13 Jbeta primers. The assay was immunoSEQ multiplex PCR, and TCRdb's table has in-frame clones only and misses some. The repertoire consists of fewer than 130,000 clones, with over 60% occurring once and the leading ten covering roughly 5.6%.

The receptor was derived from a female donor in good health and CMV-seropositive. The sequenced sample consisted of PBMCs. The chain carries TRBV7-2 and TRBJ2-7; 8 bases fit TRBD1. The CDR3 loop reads CASSLDRGSSYEQYF. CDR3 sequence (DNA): TGTGCCAGCAGCTTAGACAGGGGGAGCTCCTACGAGCAGTACTTC.